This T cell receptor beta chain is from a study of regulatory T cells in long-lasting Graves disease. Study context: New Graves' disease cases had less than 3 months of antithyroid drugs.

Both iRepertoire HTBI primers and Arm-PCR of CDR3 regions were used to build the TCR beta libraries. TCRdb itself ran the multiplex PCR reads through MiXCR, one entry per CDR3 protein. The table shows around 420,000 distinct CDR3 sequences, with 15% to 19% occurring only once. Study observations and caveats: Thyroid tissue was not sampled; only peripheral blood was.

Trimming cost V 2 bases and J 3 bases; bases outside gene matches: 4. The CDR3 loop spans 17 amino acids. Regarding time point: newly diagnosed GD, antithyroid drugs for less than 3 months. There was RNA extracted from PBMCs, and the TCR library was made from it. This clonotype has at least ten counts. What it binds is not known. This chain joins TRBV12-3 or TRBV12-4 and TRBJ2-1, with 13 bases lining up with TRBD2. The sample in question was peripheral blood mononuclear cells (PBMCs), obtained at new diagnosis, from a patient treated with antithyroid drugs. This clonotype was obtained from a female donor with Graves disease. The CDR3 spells CASSLSTSGGHYNEQFF. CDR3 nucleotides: TGTGCCAGCAGTTTATCGACTAGCGGGGGGCACTACAATGAGCAGTTCTTC.